The present T cell receptor (beta chain) was sequenced within a study of T cells after posttransplantation cyclophosphamide. Study observations and caveats: Tissue-infiltrating T cells from skin or gut overlapped little with blood T cells. TRB clonality was highly associated with recipient CMV seropositivity and reactivation. Later blood repertoires were often dominated by clones from the donor CD8+ memory compartment.

TCRdb's table, derived via immunoSEQ multiplex PCR, lists solely in-frame clones and lacks some. Seen here are approximately 20,000 clones, 87% observed once, and the top ten hold roughly 6.6%. Concerning this clone itself: Its specificity is unknown.

Busulfan-fludarabine conditioning, marrow transplant, and cyclophosphamide on days +3 and +4 were administered. The CDR3 has 13 amino acids. The germline CDR1 and CDR2 sequences are GTSNPN and SVGIG (reference sequence). V shed 1 base and J shed 2 bases, with 6 bases lying between them. This specimen was PBMCs, taken after allogeneic stem cell transplant with posttransplant cyclophosphamide. The chain combines TRBV30 with TRBJ1-3; a possible D gene is TRBD1 (5 bases). The sequence was obtained from a female patient aged 40 to 50 who received an allogeneic stem cell transplant from a related donor, was CMV-positive, and had no GVHD. Some T cells may be supplied by the graft donor. The CDR3 DNA reads TGTGCCTGGAGTGGGGGGGCTGGAAACACCATATATTTT. Its translation is CAWSGGAGNTIYF.